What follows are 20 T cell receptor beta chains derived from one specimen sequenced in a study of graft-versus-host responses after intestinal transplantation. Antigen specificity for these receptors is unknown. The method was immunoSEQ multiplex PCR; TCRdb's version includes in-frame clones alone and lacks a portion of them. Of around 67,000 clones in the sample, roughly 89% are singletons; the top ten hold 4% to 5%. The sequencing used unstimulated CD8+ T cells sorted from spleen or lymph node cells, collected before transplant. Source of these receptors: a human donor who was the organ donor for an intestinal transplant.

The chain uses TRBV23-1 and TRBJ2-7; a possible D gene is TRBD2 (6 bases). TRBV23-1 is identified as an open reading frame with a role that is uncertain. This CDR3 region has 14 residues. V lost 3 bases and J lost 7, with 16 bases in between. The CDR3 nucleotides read TGCGCCAGCAGTCAGGGACTGCCCTACGATGAGCAGTACGTC. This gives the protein CASSQGLPYDEQYV.

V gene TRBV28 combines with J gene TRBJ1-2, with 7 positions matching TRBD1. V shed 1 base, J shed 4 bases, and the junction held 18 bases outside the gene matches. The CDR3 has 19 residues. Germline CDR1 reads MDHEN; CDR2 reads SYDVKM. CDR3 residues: CASSLSPRGYTGATYGYTF. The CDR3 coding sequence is TGTGCCAGCAGTTTATCCCCACGGGGGTATACAGGGGCGACCTATGGCTACACCTTC.

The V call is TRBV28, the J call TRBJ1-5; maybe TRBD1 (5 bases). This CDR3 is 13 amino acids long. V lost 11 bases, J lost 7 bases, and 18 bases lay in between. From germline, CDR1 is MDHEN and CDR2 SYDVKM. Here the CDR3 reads CAVPGGQGQPQHF. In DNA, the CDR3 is TGTGCCGTCCCGGGAGGGCAGGGACAGCCCCAGCATTTT.

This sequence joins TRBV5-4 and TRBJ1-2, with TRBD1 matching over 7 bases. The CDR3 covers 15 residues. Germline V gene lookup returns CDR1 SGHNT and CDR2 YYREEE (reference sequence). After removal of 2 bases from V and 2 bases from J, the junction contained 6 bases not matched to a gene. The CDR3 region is CASSFPLQGNYGYTF. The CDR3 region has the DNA TGTGCCAGCAGCTTTCCCTTACAGGGGAACTATGGCTACACCTTC.

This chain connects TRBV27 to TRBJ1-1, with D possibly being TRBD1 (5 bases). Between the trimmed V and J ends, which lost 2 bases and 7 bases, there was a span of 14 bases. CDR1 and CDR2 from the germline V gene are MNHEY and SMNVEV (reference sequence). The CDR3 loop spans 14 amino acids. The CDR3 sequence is CASSLGYQGDEAFF. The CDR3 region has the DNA TGTGCCAGCAGTTTAGGGTACCAGGGCGATGAAGCTTTCTTT.

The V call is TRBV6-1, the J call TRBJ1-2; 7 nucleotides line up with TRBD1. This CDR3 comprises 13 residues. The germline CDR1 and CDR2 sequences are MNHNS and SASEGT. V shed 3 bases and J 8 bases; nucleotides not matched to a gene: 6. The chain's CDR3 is CASSDSGGFGYTF. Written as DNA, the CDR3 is TGTGCCAGCAGTGATTCAGGGGGTTTCGGCTACACCTTC.

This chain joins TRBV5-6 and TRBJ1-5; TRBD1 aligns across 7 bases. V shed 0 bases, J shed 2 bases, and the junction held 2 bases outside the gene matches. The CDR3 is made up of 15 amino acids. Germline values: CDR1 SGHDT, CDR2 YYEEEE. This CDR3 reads CASSLGTGGNQPQHF. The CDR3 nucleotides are TGTGCCAGCAGCTTGGGGACAGGTGGCAATCAGCCCCAGCATTTT.

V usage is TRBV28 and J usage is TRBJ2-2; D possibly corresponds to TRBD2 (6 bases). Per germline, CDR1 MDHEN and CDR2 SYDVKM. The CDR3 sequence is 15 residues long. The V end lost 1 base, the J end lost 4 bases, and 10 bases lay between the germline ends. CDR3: CASSLSRRGTGELFF. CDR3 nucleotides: TGTGCCAGCAGTTTATCCAGGAGGGGCACCGGGGAGCTGTTTTTT.

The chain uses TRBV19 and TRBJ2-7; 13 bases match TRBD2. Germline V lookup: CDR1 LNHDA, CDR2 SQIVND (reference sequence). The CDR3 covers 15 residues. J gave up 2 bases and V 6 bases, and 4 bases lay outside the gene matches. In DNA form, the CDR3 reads TGTGCCAGTAGCTTGACTAGCGGGGGGACCTACGAGCAGTACGTC. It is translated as CASSLTSGGTYEQYV.

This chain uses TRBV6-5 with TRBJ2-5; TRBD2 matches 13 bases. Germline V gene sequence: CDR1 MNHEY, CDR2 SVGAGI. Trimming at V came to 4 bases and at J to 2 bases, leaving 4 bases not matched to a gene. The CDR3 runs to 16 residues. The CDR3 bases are TGTGCCAGCAGTTCCTGGACTAGCGGGGGTCAAGAGACCCAGTACTTC. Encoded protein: CASSSWTSGGQETQYF.

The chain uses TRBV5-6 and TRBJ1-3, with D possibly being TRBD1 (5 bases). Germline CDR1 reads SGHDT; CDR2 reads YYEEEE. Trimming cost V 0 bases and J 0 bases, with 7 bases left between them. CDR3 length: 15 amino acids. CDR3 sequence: CASSLAGRSGNTIYF. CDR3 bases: TGTGCCAGCAGCTTGGCAGGGCGCTCTGGAAACACCATATATTTT.

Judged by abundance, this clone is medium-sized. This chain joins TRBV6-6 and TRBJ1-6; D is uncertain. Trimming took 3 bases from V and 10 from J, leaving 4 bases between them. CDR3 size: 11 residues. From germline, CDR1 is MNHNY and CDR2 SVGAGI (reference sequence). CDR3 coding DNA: TGTGCCAGCAGTTATAGATCACCCCTCCACTTT. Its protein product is CASSYRSPLHF.

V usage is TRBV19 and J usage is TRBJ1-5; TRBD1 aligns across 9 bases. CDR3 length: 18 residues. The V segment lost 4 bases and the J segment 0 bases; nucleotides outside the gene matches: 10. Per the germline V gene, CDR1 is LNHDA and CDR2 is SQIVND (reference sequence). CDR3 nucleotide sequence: TGTGCCAGTAGTACCCGGGACAGGGCGTTTTATAGCAATCAGCCCCAGCATTTT. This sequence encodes CASSTRDRAFYSNQPQHF.

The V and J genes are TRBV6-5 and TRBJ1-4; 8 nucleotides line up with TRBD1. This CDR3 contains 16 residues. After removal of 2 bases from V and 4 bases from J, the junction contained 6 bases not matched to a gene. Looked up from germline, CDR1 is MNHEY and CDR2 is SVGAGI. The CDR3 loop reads CASSYRRTGNNEKLFF. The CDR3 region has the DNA TGTGCCAGCAGTTACAGGAGGACAGGGAATAATGAAAAACTGTTTTTT.

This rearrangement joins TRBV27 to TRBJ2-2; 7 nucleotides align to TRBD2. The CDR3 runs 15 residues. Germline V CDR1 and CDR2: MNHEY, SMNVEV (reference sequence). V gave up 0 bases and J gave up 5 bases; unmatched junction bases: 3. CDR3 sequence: CASSLSPGGTGELFF. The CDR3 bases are TGTGCCAGCAGTTTATCGCCCGGGGGGACCGGGGAGCTGTTTTTT.

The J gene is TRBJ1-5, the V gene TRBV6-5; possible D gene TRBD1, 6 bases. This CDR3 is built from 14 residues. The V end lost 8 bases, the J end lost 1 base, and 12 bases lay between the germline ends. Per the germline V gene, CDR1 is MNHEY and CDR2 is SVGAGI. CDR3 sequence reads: CASQRGGSNQPQHF. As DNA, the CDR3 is TGTGCCAGCCAGAGAGGGGGAAGCAATCAGCCCCAGCATTTT.

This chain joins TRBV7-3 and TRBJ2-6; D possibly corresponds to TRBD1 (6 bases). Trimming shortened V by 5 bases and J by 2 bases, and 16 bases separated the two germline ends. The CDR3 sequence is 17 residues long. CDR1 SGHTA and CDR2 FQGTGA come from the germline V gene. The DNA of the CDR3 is TGTGCCAGCAGCCCGCGCTGGGGGCTCACTGGGGCCAACGTCCTGACTTTC. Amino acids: CASSPRWGLTGANVLTF.

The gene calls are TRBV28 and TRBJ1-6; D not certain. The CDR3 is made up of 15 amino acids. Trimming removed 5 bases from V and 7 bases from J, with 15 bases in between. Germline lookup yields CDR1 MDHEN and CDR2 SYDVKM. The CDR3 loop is CASSLQLGGNSPLHF. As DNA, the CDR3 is TGTGCCAGCAGTCTCCAGCTGGGAGGGAATTCACCCCTCCACTTT.

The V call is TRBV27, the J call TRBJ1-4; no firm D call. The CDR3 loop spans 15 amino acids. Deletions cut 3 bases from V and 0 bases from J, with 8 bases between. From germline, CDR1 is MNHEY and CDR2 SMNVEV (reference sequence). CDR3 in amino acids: CASSFGVTTNEKLFF. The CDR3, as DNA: TGTGCCAGCAGTTTCGGGGTTACAACTAATGAAAAACTGTTTTTT.

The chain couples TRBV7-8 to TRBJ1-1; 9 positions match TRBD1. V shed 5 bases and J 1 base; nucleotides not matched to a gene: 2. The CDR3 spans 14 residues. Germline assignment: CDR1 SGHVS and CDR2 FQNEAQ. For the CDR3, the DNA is TGTGCCAGCAGCCCGACAGGGGGGAACACTGAAGCTTTCTTT. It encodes CASSPTGGNTEAFF.